Each of the 20 T cell receptor beta chains below was sequenced from the same sample in a study of cytotoxic CD8 clonotypes in ibrutinib-treated CLL. Clones were sequenced by immunoSEQ multiplex PCR, and TCRdb holds only the in-frame ones, with some missing. The data show approximately 12,000 clones, around 62% seen once. Sequences were derived from PBMCs, sampled before ibrutinib treatment. The receptor source for this set is a human donor with chronic lymphocytic leukemia.

The chain employs TRBV18 and TRBJ2-7, with D possibly called TRBD1 or TRBD2 (6 bases each). The V gene's germline CDR1 is KGHSH and CDR2 LQKENI. The CDR3 spans 15 residues. Trimming left V 6 bases short and J 5 bases short, with 20 bases between. The CDR3 protein is CASSKTLEGGHEQYF. The CDR3 nucleotides read TGTGCCAGCTCCAAGACTCTTGAGGGGGGCCACGAGCAGTACTTC. The variable domain in full, completed from reference TRBV18 and TRBJ2-7, reads NAGVMQNPRHLVRRRGQEARLRCSPMKGHSHVYWYRQLPEEGLKFMVYLQKENIIDESGMPKERFSAEFPKEGPSILRIQQVVRGDSAAYFCASSKTLEGGHEQYFGPGTRLTVT.

The V and J genes are TRBV6-1 and TRBJ2-2; tentative D call: TRBD2 (6 bases). Trimming stripped 9 bases from V and 1 base from J, with 9 bases between. CDR1 and CDR2 (germline): MNHNS, SASEGT. The CDR3 is made up of 13 amino acids. In DNA form, the CDR3 reads TGTGCCAGTAAGCGGGTGAACACCGGGGAGCTGTTTTTT. This gives the protein CASKRVNTGELFF.

The chain recombines TRBV15 with TRBJ1-4, with D possibly matching TRBD1 (6 bases). CDR1 and CDR2 (germline): LNHNV, YYDKDF (reference sequence). This CDR3 contains 14 residues. V was cut by 5 bases and J by 5 bases, with 12 bases left in between. DNA of the CDR3: TGTGCCACCAGCCTAACAGGGAGGAATGAAAAACTGTTTTTT. This gives the protein CATSLTGRNEKLFF.

The rearrangement joins TRBV5-1 to TRBJ2-1; 12 positions agree with TRBD2. The CDR3 runs to 15 residues. CDR1 and CDR2 (germline): SGHRS, YFSETQ. The V gene end was trimmed by 4 bases and the J gene end by 9 bases; junction bases not matched to a gene: 8. CDR3 bases: TGCGCCAGCAGCCCCACTAGCGGGGGGCCGGGTGAGCAGTTCTTC. Translation: CASSPTSGGPGEQFF. The full variable domain, in which reference TRBV5-1 and TRBJ2-1 provide the parts outside the CDR3, is KAGVTQTPRYLIKTRGQQVTLSCSPISGHRSVSWYQQTPGQGLQFLFEYFSETQRNKGNFPGRFSGRQFSNSRSEMNVSTLELGDSALYLCASSPTSGGPGEQFFGPGTRLTVL.

The V call is TRBV7-2, the J call TRBJ1-1, with D maybe TRBD1 (5 bases). The CDR3 runs 14 residues. The germline V and J ends were trimmed by 5 bases and 6 bases, with 16 bases remaining between them. Germline V gene data show CDR1 as SGHTA and CDR2 as FQGNSA. CDR3 residues: CASSGGGIGAEAFF. The DNA of the CDR3 is TGTGCCAGCAGCGGCGGGGGAATAGGAGCTGAAGCTTTCTTT.

This chain uses TRBV20-1 with TRBJ2-5, with D unresolved. The CDR3 runs to 11 residues. Germline assignment: CDR1 DFQATT and CDR2 SNEGSKA (reference sequence). Trimming removed 6 bases from V and 5 bases from J, with 10 bases in between. CDR3: CSAARTETQYF. The CDR3 coding sequence is TGCAGTGCCGCCAGGACCGAGACCCAGTACTTC.

V usage is TRBV2 and J usage is TRBJ2-1; no clear D gene. The CDR3 has 11 amino acids. Looked up from germline, CDR1 is SNHLY and CDR2 is FYNNEI. Trimming stripped 6 bases from V and 8 bases from J, with 8 bases between. The CDR3 DNA is TGTGCCAGCAGCGCTAGTGATGAGCAGTTCTTC. Translating gives CASSASDEQFF.

This sequence joins TRBV30 and TRBJ2-7, with TRBD2 identical over 7 bases. The CDR3 spans 14 residues. Germline trimming cut 3 bases from V and 2 bases from J; bases unmatched to any gene: 7. Germline V lookup: CDR1 GTSNPN, CDR2 SVGIG (reference sequence). Written as DNA, the CDR3 is TGTGCCTGGAGCCCGACTAGCCTGGCCTACGAGCAGTACTTC. It codes for CAWSPTSLAYEQYF.

The V gene is TRBV28, the J gene TRBJ2-7, with D perhaps matching TRBD1 (5 bases). Looked up from germline, CDR1 is MDHEN and CDR2 is SYDVKM. Trimming shortened V by 6 bases and J by 3 bases, and 9 bases separated the two germline ends. The CDR3 consists of 12 residues. As DNA, the CDR3 is TGTGCCAGCAGCACAGACAGCTACGAGCAGTACTTC. Protein product: CASSTDSYEQYF. Variable domain in full (rest from reference TRBV28 and TRBJ2-7): DVKVTQSSRYLVKRTGEKVFLECVQDMDHENMFWYRQDPGLGLRLIYFSYDVKMKEKGDIPEGYSVSREKKERFSLILESASTNQTSMYLCASSTDSYEQYFGPGTRLTVT.

The rearrangement links TRBV2 to TRBJ2-3; TRBD1 aligns across 12 bases. Per germline, CDR1 SNHLY and CDR2 FYNNEI. J was trimmed by 5 bases and V by 10 bases; bases with no gene match: 10. CDR3 size: 15 residues. The chain's CDR3 is CATTRDRGQVDTQYF. CDR3 DNA: TGTGCCACCACGCGGGACAGGGGGCAGGTAGATACGCAGTATTTT.

The gene calls are TRBV5-6 and TRBJ2-3, with 11 bases identical to TRBD2. J lost 6 bases, V lost 0 bases, and 9 bases had no gene match. Germline V lookup: CDR1 SGHDT, CDR2 YYEEEE. The CDR3 is 17 residues long. This CDR3 is CASSLGSGGAAGDTQYF. As DNA, the CDR3 is TGTGCCAGCAGCTTGGGTAGCGGGGGGGCCGCGGGCGATACGCAGTATTTT.

This clone has a handful of counts. The chain joins TRBV5-6 to TRBJ2-3; the D gene is possibly TRBD2 (5 bases). The length of the CDR3 is 14 residues. Trimming took 2 bases from V and 6 from J, leaving 13 bases between them. Germline-derived CDR1 and CDR2 are SGHDT and YYEEEE. The CDR3 sequence: CASSLGSWRDTQYF. For the CDR3, the DNA is TGTGCCAGCAGCTTAGGAAGTTGGAGGGATACGCAGTATTTT.

This sequence joins TRBV30 and TRBJ2-7; 10 nucleotides line up with TRBD1. Germline V gene data show CDR1 as GTSNPN and CDR2 as SVGIG (reference sequence). Germline trimming cut 1 base from V and 3 bases from J; bases unmatched to any gene: 6. The CDR3 is 15 residues long. The CDR3 DNA reads as TGTGCCTGGAGTGGTGGGGGACAGGGGCGCTACGAGCAGTACTTC. Translated, it gives CAWSGGGQGRYEQYF.

The V call is TRBV29-1, the J call TRBJ2-4; 8 bases are shared with TRBD1. V shed 0 bases, J shed 5 bases, and the junction held 9 bases outside the gene matches. CDR1 and CDR2 from the germline V gene are SQVTM and ANQGSEA. CDR3 length: 16 residues. CDR3 sequence: CSVEDPLGQGQNIQYF. The CDR3 DNA follows: TGCAGCGTTGAAGATCCTCTCGGACAGGGACAAAACATTCAGTACTTC.

The table lists this clone with a few counts. This chain links TRBV7-9 with TRBJ1-3, with unresolved D. Germline V gene data show CDR1 as SEHNR and CDR2 as FQNEAQ (reference sequence). Trimming took off 3 bases at V and 0 bases at J, with 3 bases between the two ends. The CDR3 has 13 residues. The CDR3 sequence: CASSFLSGNTIYF. CDR3 in DNA: TGTGCCAGCAGCTTCCTCTCTGGAAACACCATATATTTT. Full variable domain (outside the CDR3, taken from reference TRBV7-9 and TRBJ1-3): DTGVSQNPRHKITKRGQNVTFRCDPISEHNRLYWYRQTLGQGPEFLTYFQNEAQLEKSRLLSDRFSAERPKGSFSTLEIQRTEQGDSAMYLCASSFLSGNTIYFGEGSWLTVV.

This clone was counted only a few times. The chain combines TRBV7-9 with TRBJ2-5; 7 bases line up with TRBD1. Looked up from germline, CDR1 is SEHNR and CDR2 is FQNEAQ (reference sequence). J lost 2 bases, V lost 4 bases, and 13 bases had no gene match. The CDR3 runs to 17 residues. The CDR3 loop reads CASSSITTGRKQETQYF. DNA for the CDR3: TGTGCCAGCAGCTCGATCACGACAGGGAGAAAACAAGAGACCCAGTACTTC. The complete variable domain, with remaining parts taken from reference TRBV7-9 and TRBJ2-5, reads DTGVSQNPRHKITKRGQNVTFRCDPISEHNRLYWYRQTLGQGPEFLTYFQNEAQLEKSRLLSDRFSAERPKGSFSTLEIQRTEQGDSAMYLCASSSITTGRKQETQYFGPGTRLLVL.

This clone was seen only a few times. The V and J genes are TRBV4-1 and TRBJ1-3, with D tentatively TRBD1 (6 bases). There are 18 residues in the CDR3. V was shortened by 2 bases and J by 0 bases, with 17 bases between the two germline ends. The germline V gene has CDR1 MGHRA and CDR2 YSYEKL. The CDR3 is CASSQHRGGSSSGNTIYF. For the CDR3, the DNA is TGCGCCAGCAGCCAACATAGGGGGGGGAGCTCCTCTGGAAACACCATATATTTT.

The V call is TRBV5-4, the J call TRBJ2-3; 7 bases map to TRBD1. Trimming removed 4 bases from V and 2 bases from J; junction bases left unmatched: 7. Germline CDR1 reads SGHNT; CDR2 reads YYREEE (reference sequence). The CDR3 covers 15 residues. The CDR3 DNA follows: TGTGCCAGCAGCAGCCGGGACAGAGTCACAGATACGCAGTATTTT. Protein sequence: CASSSRDRVTDTQYF.

The V call is TRBV18, the J call TRBJ2-7, with 7 bases that match TRBD1. The J segment lost 2 bases and the V segment lost 3 bases, leaving 1 base of the junction unmatched. Germline V lookup: CDR1 KGHSH, CDR2 LQKENI. The CDR3 runs to 13 residues. CDR3 in amino acids: CASSPGQTYEQYF. The CDR3 nucleotides read TGTGCCAGCTCACCGGGACAGACCTACGAGCAGTACTTC. Full variable domain (rest looked up from reference TRBV18 and TRBJ2-7): NAGVMQNPRHLVRRRGQEARLRCSPMKGHSHVYWYRQLPEEGLKFMVYLQKENIIDESGMPKERFSAEFPKEGPSILRIQQVVRGDSAAYFCASSPGQTYEQYFGPGTRLTVT.

This chain uses TRBV7-6 with TRBJ2-7; 8 nucleotides match TRBD2. CDR3 size: 13 residues. Unmatched junction bases numbered 5, after V lost 5 bases and J lost 5 bases. CDR1 and CDR2 (germline): SGHVS, FNYEAQ. The CDR3 DNA is TGTGCCAGCAGCGGCGGGACTAGGGACGAGCAGTACTTC. It codes for CASSGGTRDEQYF.